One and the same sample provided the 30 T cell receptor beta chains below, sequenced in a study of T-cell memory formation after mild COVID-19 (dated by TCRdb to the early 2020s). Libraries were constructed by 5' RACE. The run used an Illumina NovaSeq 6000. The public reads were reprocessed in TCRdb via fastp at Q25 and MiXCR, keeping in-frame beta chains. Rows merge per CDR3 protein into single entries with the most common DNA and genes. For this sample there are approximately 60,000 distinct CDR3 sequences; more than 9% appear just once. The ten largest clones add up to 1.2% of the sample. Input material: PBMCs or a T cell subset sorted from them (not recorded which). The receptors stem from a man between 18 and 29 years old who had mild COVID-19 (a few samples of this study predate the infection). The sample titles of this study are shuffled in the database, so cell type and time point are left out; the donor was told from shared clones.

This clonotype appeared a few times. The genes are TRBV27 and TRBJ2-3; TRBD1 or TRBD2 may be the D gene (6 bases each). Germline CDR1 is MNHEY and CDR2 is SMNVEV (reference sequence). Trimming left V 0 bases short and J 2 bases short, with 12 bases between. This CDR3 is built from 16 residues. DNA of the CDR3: TGTGCCAGCAGTTTATCGATTAGGGGGGCCACAGATACGCAGTATTTT. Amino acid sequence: CASSLSIRGATDTQYF.

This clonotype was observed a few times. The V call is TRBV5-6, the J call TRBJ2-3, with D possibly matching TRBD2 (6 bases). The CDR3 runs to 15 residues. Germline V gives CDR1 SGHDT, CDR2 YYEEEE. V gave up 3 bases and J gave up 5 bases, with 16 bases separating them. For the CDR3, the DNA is TGTGCCAGCAGCTCGGCGGGCGCGGGGAAAGATACGCAGTATTTT. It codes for CASSSAGAGKDTQYF. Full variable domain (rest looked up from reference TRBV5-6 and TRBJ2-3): DAGVTQSPTHLIKTRGQQVTLRCSPKSGHDTVSWYQQALGQGPQFIFQYYEEEERQRGNFPDRFSGHQFPNYSSELNVNALLLGDSALYLCASSSAGAGKDTQYFGPGTRLTVL.

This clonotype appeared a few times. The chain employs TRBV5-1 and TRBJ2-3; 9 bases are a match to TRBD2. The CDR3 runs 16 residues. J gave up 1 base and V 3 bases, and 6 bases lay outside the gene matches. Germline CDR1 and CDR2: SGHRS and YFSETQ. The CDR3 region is CASSYAQRGGTDTQYF. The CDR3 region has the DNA TGCGCCAGCAGCTACGCCCAGCGGGGGGGCACAGATACGCAGTATTTT.

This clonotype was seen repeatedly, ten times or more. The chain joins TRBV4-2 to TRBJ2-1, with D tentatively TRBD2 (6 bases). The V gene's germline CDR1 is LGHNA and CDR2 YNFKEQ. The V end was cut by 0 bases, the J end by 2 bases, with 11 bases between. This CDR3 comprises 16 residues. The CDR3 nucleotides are TGTGCCAGCAGCCAAGATTCCCCGGGAGCCTACAATGAGCAGTTCTTC. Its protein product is CASSQDSPGAYNEQFF.

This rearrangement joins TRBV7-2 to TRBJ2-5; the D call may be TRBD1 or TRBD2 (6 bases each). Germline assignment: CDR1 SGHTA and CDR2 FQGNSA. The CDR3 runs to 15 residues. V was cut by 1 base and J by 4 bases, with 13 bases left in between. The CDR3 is CASSLGGASRETQYF. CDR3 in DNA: TGTGCCAGCAGCTTAGGGGGGGCTAGTAGAGAGACCCAGTACTTC.

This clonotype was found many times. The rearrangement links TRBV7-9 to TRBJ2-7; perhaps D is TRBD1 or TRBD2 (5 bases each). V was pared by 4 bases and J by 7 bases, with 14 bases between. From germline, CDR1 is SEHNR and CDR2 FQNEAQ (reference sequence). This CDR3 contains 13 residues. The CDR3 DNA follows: TGTGCCAGCAGCTCGGGACGGAGCCTTGAGCAGTACTTC. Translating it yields CASSSGRSLEQYF.

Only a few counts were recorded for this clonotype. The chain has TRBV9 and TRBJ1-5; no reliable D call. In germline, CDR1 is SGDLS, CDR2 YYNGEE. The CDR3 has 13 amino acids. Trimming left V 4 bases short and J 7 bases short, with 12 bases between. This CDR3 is CASSLRPEQPQHF. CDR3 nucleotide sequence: TGTGCCAGCAGCTTACGACCCGAGCAGCCCCAGCATTTT.

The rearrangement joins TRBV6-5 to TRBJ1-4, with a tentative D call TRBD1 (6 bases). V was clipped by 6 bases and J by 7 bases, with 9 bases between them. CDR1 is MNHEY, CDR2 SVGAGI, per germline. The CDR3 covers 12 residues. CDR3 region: CASRQGSEKLFF. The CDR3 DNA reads TGTGCCAGCAGACAGGGAAGTGAAAAACTGTTTTTT.

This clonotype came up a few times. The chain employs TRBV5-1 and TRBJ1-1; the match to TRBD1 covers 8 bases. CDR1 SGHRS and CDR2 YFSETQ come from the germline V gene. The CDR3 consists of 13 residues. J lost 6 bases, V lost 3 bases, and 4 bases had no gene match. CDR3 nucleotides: TGCGCCAGCAGCTACAAACAGGGGGCTGAAGCTTTCTTT. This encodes CASSYKQGAEAFF.

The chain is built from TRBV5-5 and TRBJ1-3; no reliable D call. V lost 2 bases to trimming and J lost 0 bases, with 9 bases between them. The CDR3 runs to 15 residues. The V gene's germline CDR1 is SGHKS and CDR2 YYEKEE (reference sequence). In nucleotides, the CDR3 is TGTGCCAGCAGCTTCGGGAGGGACTCTGGAAACACCATATATTTT. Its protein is CASSFGRDSGNTIYF. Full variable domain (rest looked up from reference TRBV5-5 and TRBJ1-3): DAGVTQSPTHLIKTRGQQVTLRCSPISGHKSVSWYQQVLGQGPQFIFQYYEKEERGRGNFPDRFSARQFPNYSSELNVNALLLGDSALYLCASSFGRDSGNTIYFGEGSWLTVV.

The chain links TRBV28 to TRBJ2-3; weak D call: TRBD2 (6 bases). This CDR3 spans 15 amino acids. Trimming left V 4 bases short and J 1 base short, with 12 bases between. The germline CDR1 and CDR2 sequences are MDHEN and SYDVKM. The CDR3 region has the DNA TGTGCCAGCAGTTCGGGCGGGGCTGGCACAGATACGCAGTATTTT. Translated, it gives CASSSGGAGTDTQYF.

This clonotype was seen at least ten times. The CDR3 protein is CASGGGTDTQYF. As DNA, the CDR3 is TGTGCCAGCGGGGGGGGCACAGATACGCAGTATTTT. The J gene is TRBJ2-3, the V gene TRBV12-3 or TRBV12-4; TRBD2 matches at 7 bases. The junction had 0 bases not matched to a gene; V was cut back by 8 bases and J by 1 base. The CDR3 sequence is 12 residues long.

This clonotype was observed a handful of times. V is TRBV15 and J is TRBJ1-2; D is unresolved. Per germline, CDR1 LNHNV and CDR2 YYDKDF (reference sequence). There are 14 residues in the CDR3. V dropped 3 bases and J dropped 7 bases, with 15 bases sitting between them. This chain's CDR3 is CATSSQRLQAGYTF. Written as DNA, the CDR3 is TGTGCCACCAGCAGTCAAAGGTTGCAGGCTGGCTACACCTTC.

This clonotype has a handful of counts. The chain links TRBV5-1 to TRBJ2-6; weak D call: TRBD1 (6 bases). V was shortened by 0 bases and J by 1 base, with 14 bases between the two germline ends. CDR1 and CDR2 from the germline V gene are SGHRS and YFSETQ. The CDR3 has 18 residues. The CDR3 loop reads CASSLVTGLLSGANVLTF. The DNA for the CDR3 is TGCGCCAGCAGCTTGGTGACAGGTTTACTTTCTGGGGCCAACGTCCTGACTTTC.

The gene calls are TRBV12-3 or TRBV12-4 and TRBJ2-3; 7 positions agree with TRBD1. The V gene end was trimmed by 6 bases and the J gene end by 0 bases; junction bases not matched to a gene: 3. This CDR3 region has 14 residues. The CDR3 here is CASSGTASTDTQYF. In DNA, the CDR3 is TGTGCCAGCAGCGGGACAGCGAGCACAGATACGCAGTATTTT.

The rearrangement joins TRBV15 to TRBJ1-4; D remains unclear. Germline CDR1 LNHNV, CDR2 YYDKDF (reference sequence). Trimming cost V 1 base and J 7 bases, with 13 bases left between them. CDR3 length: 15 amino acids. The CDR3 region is CATSRGRAGSEKLFF. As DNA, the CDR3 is TGTGCCACCAGCAGAGGGAGGGCAGGCAGTGAAAAACTGTTTTTT.

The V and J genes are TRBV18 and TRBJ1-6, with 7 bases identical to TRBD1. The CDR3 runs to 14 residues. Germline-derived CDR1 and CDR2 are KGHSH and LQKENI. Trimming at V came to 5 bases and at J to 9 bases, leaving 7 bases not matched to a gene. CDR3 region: CASSRDSRISPLHF. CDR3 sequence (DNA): TGTGCCAGCTCAAGGGACAGTAGAATTTCACCCCTCCACTTT.

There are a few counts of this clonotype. The CDR3 DNA reads as TGCGCCAGCAGCGTGGGACTAGCGGGTACAGATACGCAGTATTTT. Protein: CASSVGLAGTDTQYF. The V and J genes are TRBV5-1 and TRBJ2-3, with 12 bases aligning to TRBD2. The germline gives CDR1 SGHRS, CDR2 YFSETQ. The CDR3 runs to 15 residues. V lost 4 bases to trimming and J lost 3 bases; unmatched junction nucleotides: 3. Using reference TRBV5-1 and TRBJ2-3 for the parts outside the CDR3, the full variable domain is KAGVTQTPRYLIKTRGQQVTLSCSPISGHRSVSWYQQTPGQGLQFLFEYFSETQRNKGNFPGRFSGRQFSNSRSEMNVSTLELGDSALYLCASSVGLAGTDTQYFGPGTRLTVL.

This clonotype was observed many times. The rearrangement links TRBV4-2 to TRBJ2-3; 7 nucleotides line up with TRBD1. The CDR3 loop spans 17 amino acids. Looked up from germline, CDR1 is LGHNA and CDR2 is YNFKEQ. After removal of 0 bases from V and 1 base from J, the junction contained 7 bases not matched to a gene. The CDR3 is CASSQDLHRGRTDTQYF. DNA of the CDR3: TGTGCCAGCAGCCAAGATCTTCACAGGGGTCGCACAGATACGCAGTATTTT.

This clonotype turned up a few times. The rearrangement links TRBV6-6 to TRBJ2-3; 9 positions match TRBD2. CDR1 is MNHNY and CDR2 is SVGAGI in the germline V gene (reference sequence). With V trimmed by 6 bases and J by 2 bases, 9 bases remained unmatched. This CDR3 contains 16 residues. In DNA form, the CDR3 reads TGTGCCAGCAGCCGTCCCGGGACTAGCCCCACAGATACGCAGTATTTT. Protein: CASSRPGTSPTDTQYF.

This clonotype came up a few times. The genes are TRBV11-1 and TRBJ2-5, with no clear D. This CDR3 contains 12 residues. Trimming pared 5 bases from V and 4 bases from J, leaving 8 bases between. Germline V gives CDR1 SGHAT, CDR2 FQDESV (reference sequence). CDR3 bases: TGTGCCAGCAGCGAAGAAGGAGAGACCCAGTACTTC. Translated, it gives CASSEEGETQYF.

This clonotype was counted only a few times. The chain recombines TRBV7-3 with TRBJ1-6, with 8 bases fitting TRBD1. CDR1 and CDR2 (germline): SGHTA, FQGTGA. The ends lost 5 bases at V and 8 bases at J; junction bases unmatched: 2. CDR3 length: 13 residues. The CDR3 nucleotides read TGTGCCAGCAGCATACAGGGGGATTCACCCCTCCACTTT. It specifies CASSIQGDSPLHF.

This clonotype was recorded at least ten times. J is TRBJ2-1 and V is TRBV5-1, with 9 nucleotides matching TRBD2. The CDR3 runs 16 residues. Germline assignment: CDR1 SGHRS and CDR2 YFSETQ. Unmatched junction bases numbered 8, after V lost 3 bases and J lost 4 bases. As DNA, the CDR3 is TGCGCCAGCAGCTCGGAGCCTAGCGGGGCGTACAATGAGCAGTTCTTC. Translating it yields CASSSEPSGAYNEQFF.

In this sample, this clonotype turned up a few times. The DNA of the CDR3 is TGTGCCAGCAGCGTAGGCGTCGGGCAGCCCCAGCATTTT. Protein product: CASSVGVGQPQHF. The chain uses TRBV7-8 and TRBJ1-5; D unclear. The CDR3 covers 13 residues. Germline V gene lookup returns CDR1 SGHVS and CDR2 FQNEAQ. The germline V and J ends were trimmed by 5 bases and 7 bases, with 12 bases remaining between them.

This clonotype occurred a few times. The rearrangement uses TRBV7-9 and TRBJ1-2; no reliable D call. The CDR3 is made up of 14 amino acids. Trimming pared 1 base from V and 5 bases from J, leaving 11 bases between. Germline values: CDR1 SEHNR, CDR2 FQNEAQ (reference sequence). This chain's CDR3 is CASSLVLDSYGYTF. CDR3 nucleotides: TGTGCCAGCAGCTTAGTTCTAGATTCGTATGGCTACACCTTC.

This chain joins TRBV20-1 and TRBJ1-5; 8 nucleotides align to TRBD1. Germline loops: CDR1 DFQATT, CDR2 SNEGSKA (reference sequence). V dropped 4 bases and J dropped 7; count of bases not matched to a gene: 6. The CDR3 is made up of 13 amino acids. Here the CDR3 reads CSATGGAEQPQHF. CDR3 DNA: TGCAGTGCTACAGGGGGCGCCGAGCAGCCCCAGCATTTT.

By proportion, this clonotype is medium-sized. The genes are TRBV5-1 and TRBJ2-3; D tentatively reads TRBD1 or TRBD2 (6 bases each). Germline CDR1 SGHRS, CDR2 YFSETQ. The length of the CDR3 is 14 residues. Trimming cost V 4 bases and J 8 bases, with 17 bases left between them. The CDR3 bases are TGCGCCAGCAGCACGGGGGACACCGGCGTTACGCAGTATTTT. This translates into CASSTGDTGVTQYF.

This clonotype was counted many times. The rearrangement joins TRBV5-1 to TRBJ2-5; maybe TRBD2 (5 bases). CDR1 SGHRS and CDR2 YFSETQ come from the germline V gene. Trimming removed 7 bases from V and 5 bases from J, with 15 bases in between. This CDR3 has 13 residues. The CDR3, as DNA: TGCGCCAGCGGAGGATTGGCTGGGGAGACCCAGTACTTC. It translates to CASGGLAGETQYF. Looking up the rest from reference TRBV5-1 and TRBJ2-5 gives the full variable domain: KAGVTQTPRYLIKTRGQQVTLSCSPISGHRSVSWYQQTPGQGLQFLFEYFSETQRNKGNFPGRFSGRQFSNSRSEMNVSTLELGDSALYLCASGGLAGETQYFGPGTRLLVL.

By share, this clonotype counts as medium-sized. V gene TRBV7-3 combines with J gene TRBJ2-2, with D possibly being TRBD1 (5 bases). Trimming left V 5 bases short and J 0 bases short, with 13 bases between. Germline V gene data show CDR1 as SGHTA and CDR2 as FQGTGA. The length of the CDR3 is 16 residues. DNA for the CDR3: TGTGCCAGCAGCCCCTTTACGACAGCGAACACCGGGGAGCTGTTTTTT. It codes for CASSPFTTANTGELFF.

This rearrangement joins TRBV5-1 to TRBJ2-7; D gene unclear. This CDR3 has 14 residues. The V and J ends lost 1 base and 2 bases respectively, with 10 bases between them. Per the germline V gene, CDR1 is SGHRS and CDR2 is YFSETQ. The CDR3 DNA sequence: TGCGCCAGCAGCTTGACTTTTGCGACCTACGAGCAGTACTTC. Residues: CASSLTFATYEQYF.